The 10 T cell receptor beta chains presented below share a single source sample, sequenced in a study of PD-L1 blockade in urothelial cancer. The repertoire was sequenced with immunoSEQ multiplex PCR; TCRdb's copy has only in-frame clones and lacks some. This table holds 40,000 to 45,000 clones, 88% found once. This sample comprised PBMCs, obtained around atezolizumab (anti-PD-L1) treatment. The receptors here all came from a woman in her sixties or seventies with urothelial cancer.

The chain uses TRBV10-2 and TRBJ2-5, with 10 bases fitting TRBD2. In germline, CDR1 is WSHSY, CDR2 SAAADI. Trimming cost V 6 bases and J 2 bases; bases outside gene matches: 6. CDR3 length: 15 amino acids. CDR3 in DNA: TGCGCCAGCAGCGGACTAGCGGAGAAACAAGAGACCCAGTACTTC. Residues: CASSGLAEKQETQYF.

V gene TRBV7-9 combines with J gene TRBJ2-2; D gene ambiguous. Germline V gene sequence: CDR1 SEHNR, CDR2 FQNEAQ (reference sequence). CDR3 length: 13 residues. Trimming pared 2 bases from V and 7 bases from J, leaving 8 bases between. The CDR3 DNA is TGTGCCAGCAGCTTATCGTTCGGCGGGGAGCTGTTTTTT. Residues: CASSLSFGGELFF. The full variable domain, completed using reference TRBV7-9 and TRBJ2-2, is DTGVSQNPRHKITKRGQNVTFRCDPISEHNRLYWYRQTLGQGPEFLTYFQNEAQLEKSRLLSDRFSAERPKGSFSTLEIQRTEQGDSAMYLCASSLSFGGELFFGEGSRLTVL.

This chain uses TRBV11-2 with TRBJ1-2; 11 bases are a match to TRBD1. V was clipped by 0 bases and J by 4 bases; unmatched bases: 1. CDR3 size: 15 residues. Germline lookup yields CDR1 SGHAT and CDR2 FQNNGV. CDR3 DNA sequence: TGTGCCAGCAGCTTAGACGGACAGGGGGCCTATGGCTACACCTTC. Residues: CASSLDGQGAYGYTF. The full variable domain, with the rest looked up from reference TRBV11-2 and TRBJ1-2, is EAGVAQSPRYKIIEKRQSVAFWCNPISGHATLYWYQQILGQGPKLLIQFQNNGVVDDSQLPKDRFSAERLKGVDSTLKIQPAKLEDSAVYLCASSLDGQGAYGYTFGSGTRLTVV.

The chain has TRBV18 and TRBJ1-1; TRBD1 agrees at 8 bases. The CDR3 totals 15 residues. In germline, CDR1 is KGHSH, CDR2 LQKENI. V was clipped by 1 base and J by 3 bases; unmatched bases: 4. CDR3 sequence (DNA): TGTGCCAGCTCACCACTACAGGGGGGGGACACTGAAGCTTTCTTT. The encoded protein is CASSPLQGGDTEAFF.

This sequence joins TRBV4-1 and TRBJ1-2, with 7 bases aligning to TRBD1. V dropped 0 bases and J dropped 8; count of bases not matched to a gene: 12. The CDR3 loop spans 16 amino acids. Germline V gives CDR1 MGHRA, CDR2 YSYEKL. The CDR3 region is CASSQDGQVPSRGYTF. DNA of the CDR3: TGCGCCAGCAGCCAAGACGGACAGGTCCCCTCTAGGGGCTACACCTTC.

The chain's CDR3 is CASSSDRGRTGELFF. The CDR3 bases are TGCGCCAGCAGCTCGGACAGGGGGCGGACCGGGGAGCTGTTTTTT. The chain employs TRBV5-1 and TRBJ2-2; 11 nucleotides align to TRBD1. The CDR3 sequence is 15 residues long. The ends lost 3 bases at V and 5 bases at J; junction bases unmatched: 3. Germline V gives CDR1 SGHRS, CDR2 YFSETQ.

This clone is medium-sized within its sample. The gene calls are TRBV7-9 and TRBJ2-7, with D maybe TRBD2 (7 bases). The germline CDR1 and CDR2 sequences are SEHNR and FQNEAQ (reference sequence). This CDR3 is built from 16 residues. The germline V and J ends were trimmed by 6 bases and 2 bases, with 20 bases remaining between them. The chain's CDR3 is CASRQDGAGAPYEQYF. CDR3 sequence (DNA): TGTGCCAGCAGGCAGGACGGGGCGGGGGCACCCTACGAGCAGTACTTC.

The chain carries TRBV6-6 and TRBJ1-2; unclear D gene. V dropped 7 bases and J dropped 4 bases, with 19 bases sitting between them. This CDR3 is 15 amino acids long. The V gene's germline CDR1 is MNHNY and CDR2 SVGAGI (reference sequence). The DNA of the CDR3 is TGTGCCAGCAAGGCACCGGGGTCTACTACCTATGGCTACACCTTC. It codes for CASKAPGSTTYGYTF.

The rearrangement uses TRBV10-1 and TRBJ2-5; D unclear. Trimming pared 5 bases from V and 0 bases from J, leaving 10 bases between. This CDR3 comprises 14 residues. Per germline, CDR1 WNHNN and CDR2 SYGVQD (reference sequence). The CDR3 DNA reads TGCGCCAGCAGTTTCGCCAGGTACCAAGAGACCCAGTACTTC. Protein product: CASSFARYQETQYF.

In nucleotides, the CDR3 is TGTGCCACCAGCAGAATACCTCGGGGGGATCCCTACAATGAGCAGTTCTTC. Translated, it gives CATSRIPRGDPYNEQFF. This chain uses TRBV15 with TRBJ2-1; 7 bases align to TRBD2. V shed 2 bases and J 2 bases; nucleotides not matched to a gene: 9. The CDR3 extends over 17 amino acids. Germline CDR1 is LNHNV and CDR2 is YYDKDF (reference sequence).